The subject of this entry is one T cell receptor (beta chain). As yet, its antigen is unknown. The data belong to a study of T cell responses to AZD1222 COVID-19 vaccine. Notes on the study in general: Females made up more of the donors, who were largely white British, and clonal diversity may have come out too low. Spike-specific TCR depth and breadth grew after two AZD1222 doses.

The germline V gene encodes CDR1 SGHRS and CDR2 YFSETQ. The CDR3 is made up of 14 amino acids. With 2 bases removed from V and 1 base from J, the gap between germline ends came to 9 bases. Produced via immunoSEQ multiplex PCR; TCRdb's table is partial and in-frame only. This sample carries over 75,000 clones, 80% to 90% of them seen once, and the ten largest clones take around 3.6%. The chain uses TRBV5-1 and TRBJ1-2, with D possibly TRBD1 on 6 matching bases. The TCR comes from an adult who received the AZD1222 COVID-19 vaccine. The sequencing used peripheral blood, collected 28 days after the second AZD1222 dose. CDR3 in amino acids: CASSLGTSNYGYTF. In nucleotides, the CDR3 is TGCGCCAGCAGCTTAGGGACAAGTAACTATGGCTACACCTTC.